Listed below are T cell receptor beta chains from one sample, sequenced in a study of T cell repertoires in cytomegalovirus infection. TCRdb called the reads again in MiXCR, with one record for every CDR3 protein. There are a few hundred thousand distinct CDR3 sequences in the sample; roughly 43% occur only once, and roughly 50% lies in the top ten. For these receptors, no antigen is known. Sequenced here: cultured PBMCs, sampled from culture after CMV antigen stimulation. These receptors originate from a human donor in good health (CMV status not recorded). Some clones in this sample may be carry-over from other donors' samples. The CDR3 runs from the conserved cysteine through the conserved F or W.

J	V	length	CDR3
TRBJ2-2	TRBV6-2/TRBV6-3	18	CASSYGTGSLRNTGELFF
TRBJ1-1	TRBV12-3/TRBV12-4	14	CASSLNFEDSEAFF
TRBJ1-3	TRBV5-1	14	CASRDPLSGNTIYF
TRBJ1-4	TRBV7-9	14	CASGSGQEAEKLFF
TRBJ1-2	TRBV5-8	14	CASSLNSGNYGYTF
TRBJ2-7	TRBV12-3/TRBV12-4	15	CASSPTSGARYEQYF
TRBJ2-2	TRBV6-5	16	CASRRNVPGNTGELFF
TRBJ2-1	TRBV18	16	CASSPNGGALYNEQFF
TRBJ1-1	TRBV11-2	12	CASSLGRGQAFF
TRBJ2-3	TRBV6-1	17	CASSEARRLAGLDTQYF
TRBJ1-4	TRBV10-2	16	CATRPLLPESYEKLFF
TRBJ2-5	TRBV10-3	12	CASRGEGETQYF
TRBJ2-5	TRBV28	16	CASRVQGRSPQETQYF
TRBJ2-3	TRBV11-2	15	CASRKPGHGRDTQYF
TRBJ2-3	TRBV3-1	16	CASSQGSSGGQGTQYF
TRBJ1-6	TRBV7-2	16	CASSFTGLPYNSPLHF
TRBJ2-1	TRBV6-2/TRBV6-3	18	CASIGTSGRARSDNEQFF
TRBJ2-5	TRBV7-2	13	CASSGNPGETQYF
TRBJ2-1	TRBV11-1	20	CASSLNRLVPGDSSYNEQFF
TRBJ1-2	TRBV5-1	15	CASSSLPEANYGYTF
TRBJ2-5	TRBV7-2	14	CASRLDRGIETQYF
TRBJ1-2	TRBV12-3/TRBV12-4	16	CASSLVAGGRSYGYTF
TRBJ2-7	TRBV18	16	CASSPIWEGVGSEQYF
TRBJ1-5	TRBV15	13	CATSREATGPRHF
TRBJ1-1	TRBV12-3/TRBV12-4	14	CASSELPGQGEAFF
TRBJ1-3	TRBV7-8	13	CASRPDRRNTIYF
TRBJ2-3	TRBV6-2/TRBV6-3	14	CASSYPIDTDTQYF
TRBJ2-1	TRBV3-1	13	CASSQAGNNQQFF
TRBJ1-1	TRBV15	14	CATSNGGSNTEAFF
TRBJ1-5	TRBV7-2	15	CASSLVGPGGQPQHF
TRBJ2-2	TRBV7-2	15	CASSLRGLNTGELFF
TRBJ1-1	TRBV6-1	14	CASRGSDTYTEAFF
TRBJ2-7	TRBV20-1	14	CSARDEGTGYEQYF
TRBJ1-5	TRBV7-6	18	CASSPRRAGHLSNQPQHF
TRBJ1-6	TRBV6-6	14	CASSYNREYSPLHF
TRBJ1-5	TRBV20-1	15	CSASESTRPNQPQHF
TRBJ1-5	TRBV6-2/TRBV6-3	17	CASSYWHRPGGNQPQHF
TRBJ2-1	TRBV5-3	13	CASTSRTGNEQFF
TRBJ2-7	TRBV7-2	13	CASSKTSGYEQYF
TRBJ1-6	TRBV11-2	17	CASSLLDRGSYNSPLHF
TRBJ2-3	TRBV4-1	16	CASSQSRGSGRDTQYF
TRBJ2-7	TRBV7-2	17	CASSFTDKGMSSYEQYF
TRBJ1-3	TRBV7-9	17	CASREVRGQSSGNTIYF
TRBJ2-1	TRBV20-1	16	CSAVTRQGSSYNEQFF
TRBJ2-7	TRBV3-1	14	CASSQVPSSYEQYF
TRBJ1-5	TRBV4-1	18	CASSQDPQFSPRNQPQHF
TRBJ2-7	TRBV12-3/TRBV12-4	16	CASSPQAGTGSYEQYF
TRBJ2-1	TRBV11-2	17	CASSLDPGSGRRNEQFF
TRBJ1-1	TRBV12-3/TRBV12-4	14	CASSKEGANTEAFF
TRBJ2-3	TRBV20-1	13	CSARDRGRDTQYF